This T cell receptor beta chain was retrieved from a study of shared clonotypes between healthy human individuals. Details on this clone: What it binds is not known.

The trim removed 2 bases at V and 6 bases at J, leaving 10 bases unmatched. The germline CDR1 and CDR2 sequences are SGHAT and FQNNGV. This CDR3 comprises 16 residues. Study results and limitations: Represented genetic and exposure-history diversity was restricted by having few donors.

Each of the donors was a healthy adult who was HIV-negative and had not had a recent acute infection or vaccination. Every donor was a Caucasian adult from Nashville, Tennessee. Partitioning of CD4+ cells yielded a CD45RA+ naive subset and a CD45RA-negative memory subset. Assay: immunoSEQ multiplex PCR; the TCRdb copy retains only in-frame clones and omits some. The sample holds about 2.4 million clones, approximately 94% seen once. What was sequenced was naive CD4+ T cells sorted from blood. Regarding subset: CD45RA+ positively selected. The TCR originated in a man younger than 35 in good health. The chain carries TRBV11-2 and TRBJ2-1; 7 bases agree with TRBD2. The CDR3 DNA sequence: TGTGCCAGCAGCTTAAAACCTCGGGACTACCGCAATGAGCAGTTCTTC. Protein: CASSLKPRDYRNEQFF. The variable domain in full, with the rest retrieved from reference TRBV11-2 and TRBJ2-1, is EAGVAQSPRYKIIEKRQSVAFWCNPISGHATLYWYQQILGQGPKLLIQFQNNGVVDDSQLPKDRFSAERLKGVDSTLKIQPAKLEDSAVYLCASSLKPRDYRNEQFFGPGTRLTVL.